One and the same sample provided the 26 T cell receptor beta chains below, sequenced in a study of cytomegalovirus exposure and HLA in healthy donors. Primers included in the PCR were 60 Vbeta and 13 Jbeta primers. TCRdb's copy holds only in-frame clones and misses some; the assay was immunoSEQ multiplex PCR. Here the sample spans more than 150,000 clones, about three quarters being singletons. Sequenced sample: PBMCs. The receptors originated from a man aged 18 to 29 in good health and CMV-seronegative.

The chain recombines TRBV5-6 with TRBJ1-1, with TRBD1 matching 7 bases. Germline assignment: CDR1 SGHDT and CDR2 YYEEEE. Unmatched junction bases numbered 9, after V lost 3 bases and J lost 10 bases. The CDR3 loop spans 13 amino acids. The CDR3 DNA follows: TGTGCCAGCAGCTCCAGGGGGGAAAGCGGAGCTTTCTTT. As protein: CASSSRGESGAFF. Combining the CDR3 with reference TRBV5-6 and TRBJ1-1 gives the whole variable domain DAGVTQSPTHLIKTRGQQVTLRCSPKSGHDTVSWYQQALGQGPQFIFQYYEEEERQRGNFPDRFSGHQFPNYSSELNVNALLLGDSALYLCASSSRGESGAFFGQGTRLTVV.

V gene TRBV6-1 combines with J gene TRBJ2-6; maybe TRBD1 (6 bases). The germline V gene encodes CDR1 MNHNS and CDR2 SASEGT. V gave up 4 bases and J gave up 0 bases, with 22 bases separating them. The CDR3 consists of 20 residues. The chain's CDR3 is CASSGVAPGHIHSGANVLTF. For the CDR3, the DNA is TGTGCCAGCAGTGGGGTTGCACCGGGACACATACACTCTGGGGCCAACGTCCTGACTTTC.

CDR3 residues: CASRTTGNQPQHF. The DNA for the CDR3 is TGTGCCAGCAGGACGACAGGCAATCAGCCCCAGCATTTT. The chain joins TRBV2 to TRBJ1-5; D perhaps matches TRBD1 (5 bases). Per germline, CDR1 SNHLY and CDR2 FYNNEI. The V end lost 6 bases, the J end lost 2 bases, and 8 bases lay between the germline ends. The CDR3 loop spans 13 amino acids.

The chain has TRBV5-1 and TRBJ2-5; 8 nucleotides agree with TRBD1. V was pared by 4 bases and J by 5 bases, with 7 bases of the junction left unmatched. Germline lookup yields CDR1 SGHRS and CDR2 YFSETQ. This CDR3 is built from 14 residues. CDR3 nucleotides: TGCGCCAGCAGCATAGGACAGGGAACGGAGACCCAGTACTTC. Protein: CASSIGQGTETQYF. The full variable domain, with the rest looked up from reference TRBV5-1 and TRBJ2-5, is KAGVTQTPRYLIKTRGQQVTLSCSPISGHRSVSWYQQTPGQGLQFLFEYFSETQRNKGNFPGRFSGRQFSNSRSEMNVSTLELGDSALYLCASSIGQGTETQYFGPGTRLLVL.

Written as DNA, the CDR3 is TGTGCCAGGAGATTGACAGGGACTAACACTGAAGCTTTCTTT. Translation: CARRLTGTNTEAFF. This chain links TRBV2 with TRBJ1-1; 7 nucleotides align to TRBD1. Trimming removed 9 bases from V and 2 bases from J; junction bases left unmatched: 9. Germline CDR1 reads SNHLY; CDR2 reads FYNNEI. This CDR3 is 14 amino acids long.

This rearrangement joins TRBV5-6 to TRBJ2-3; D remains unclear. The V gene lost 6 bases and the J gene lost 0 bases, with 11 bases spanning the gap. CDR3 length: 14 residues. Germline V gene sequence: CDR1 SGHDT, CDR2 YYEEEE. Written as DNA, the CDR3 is TGTGCCAGCATCAAGTCACTGAGCACAGATACGCAGTATTTT. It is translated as CASIKSLSTDTQYF.

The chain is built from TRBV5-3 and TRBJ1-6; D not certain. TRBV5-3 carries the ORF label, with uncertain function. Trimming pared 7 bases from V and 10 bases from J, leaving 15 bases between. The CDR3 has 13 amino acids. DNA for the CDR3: TGTGCCAGAGGCCCGACCTGGGAGTCACCCCTCCACTTT. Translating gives CARGPTWESPLHF.

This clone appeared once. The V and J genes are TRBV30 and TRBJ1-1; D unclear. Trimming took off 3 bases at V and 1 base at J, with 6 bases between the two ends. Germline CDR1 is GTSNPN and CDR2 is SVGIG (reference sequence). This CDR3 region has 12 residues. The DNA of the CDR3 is TGTGCCTGGAGGGCAAGGAACACTGAAGCTTTCTTT. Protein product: CAWRARNTEAFF.

The CDR3 loop is CASSGREGLAGGETQYF. Here the CDR3 DNA reads TGTGCCAGCAGCGGGAGGGAGGGACTAGCGGGAGGCGAGACCCAGTACTTC. The chain couples TRBV9 to TRBJ2-5, with 15 positions matching TRBD2. Trimming took 3 bases from V and 5 from J; bases not matched to a gene: 8. Germline V CDR1 and CDR2: SGDLS, YYNGEE. The CDR3 is made up of 17 amino acids. The entire variable domain, with the rest obtained from reference TRBV9 and TRBJ2-5, is as follows: DSGVTQTPKHLITATGQRVTLRCSPRSGDLSVYWYQQSLDQGLQFLIQYYNGEERAKGNILERFSAQQFPDLHSELNLSSLELGDSALYFCASSGREGLAGGETQYFGPGTRLLVL.

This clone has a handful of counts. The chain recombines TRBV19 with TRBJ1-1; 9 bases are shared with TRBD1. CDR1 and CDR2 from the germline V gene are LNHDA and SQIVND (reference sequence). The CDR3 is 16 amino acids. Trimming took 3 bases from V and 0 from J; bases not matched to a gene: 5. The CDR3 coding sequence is TGTGCCAGTAGTATGTACAGGGGGCCGCTGAACACTGAAGCTTTCTTT. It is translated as CASSMYRGPLNTEAFF.

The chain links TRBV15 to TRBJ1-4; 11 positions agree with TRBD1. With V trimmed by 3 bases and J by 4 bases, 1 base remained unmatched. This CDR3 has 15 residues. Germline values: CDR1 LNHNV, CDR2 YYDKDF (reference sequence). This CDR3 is CATSRDRGLNEKLFF. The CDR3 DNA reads TGTGCCACCAGCAGGGACAGGGGGCTTAATGAAAAACTGTTTTTT.

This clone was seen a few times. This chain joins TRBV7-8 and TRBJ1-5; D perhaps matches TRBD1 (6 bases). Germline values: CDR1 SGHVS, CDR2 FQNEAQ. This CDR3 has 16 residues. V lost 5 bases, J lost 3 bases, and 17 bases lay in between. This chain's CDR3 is CASSPFTGLDNQPQHF. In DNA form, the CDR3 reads TGTGCCAGCAGCCCATTCACAGGGTTGGACAATCAGCCCCAGCATTTT.

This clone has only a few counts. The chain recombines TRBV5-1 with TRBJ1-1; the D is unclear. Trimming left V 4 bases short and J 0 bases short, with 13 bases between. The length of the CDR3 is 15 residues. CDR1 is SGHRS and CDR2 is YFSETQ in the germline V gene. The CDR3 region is CASSLTLGVNTEAFF. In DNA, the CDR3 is TGCGCCAGCAGCCTAACCCTCGGTGTGAACACTGAAGCTTTCTTT.

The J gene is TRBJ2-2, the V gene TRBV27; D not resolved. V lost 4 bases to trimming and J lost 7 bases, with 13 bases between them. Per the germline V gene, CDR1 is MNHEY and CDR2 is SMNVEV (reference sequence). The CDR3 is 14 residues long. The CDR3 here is CASSSRPRNGELFF. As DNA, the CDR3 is TGTGCCAGCAGTTCCAGACCCAGGAACGGGGAGCTGTTTTTT.

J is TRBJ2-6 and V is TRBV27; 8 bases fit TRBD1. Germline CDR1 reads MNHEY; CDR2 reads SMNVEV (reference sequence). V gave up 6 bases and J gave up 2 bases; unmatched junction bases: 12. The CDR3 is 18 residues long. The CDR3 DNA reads TGTGCCAGCAGCCGCGGACAGGGCCCTATCACTGGGGCCAACGTCCTGACTTTC. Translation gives CASSRGQGPITGANVLTF.

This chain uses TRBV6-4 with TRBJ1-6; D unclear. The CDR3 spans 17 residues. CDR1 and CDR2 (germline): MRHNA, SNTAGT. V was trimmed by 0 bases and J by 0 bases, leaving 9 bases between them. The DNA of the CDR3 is TGTGCCAGCAGTGACTCGAAGCGGAGCTCCTATAATTCACCCCTCCACTTT. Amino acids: CASSDSKRSSYNSPLHF.

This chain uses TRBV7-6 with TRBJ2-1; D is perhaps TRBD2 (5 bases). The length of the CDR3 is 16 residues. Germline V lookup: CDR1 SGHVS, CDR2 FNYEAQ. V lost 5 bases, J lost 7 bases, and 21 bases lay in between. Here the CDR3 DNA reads TGTGCCAGCAGCCCAAAGGACTCGCTCGGGGTTAATGAGCAGTTCTTC. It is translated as CASSPKDSLGVNEQFF.

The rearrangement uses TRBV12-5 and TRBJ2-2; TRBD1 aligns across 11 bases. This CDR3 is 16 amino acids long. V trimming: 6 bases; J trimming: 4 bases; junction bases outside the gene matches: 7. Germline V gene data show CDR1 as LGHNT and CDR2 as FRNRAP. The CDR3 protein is CASGYGQGALTGELFF. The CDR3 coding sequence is TGTGCTAGTGGGTACGGACAGGGGGCCCTCACCGGGGAGCTGTTTTTT. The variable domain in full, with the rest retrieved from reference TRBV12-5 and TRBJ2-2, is DARVTQTPRHKVTEMGQEVTMRCQPILGHNTVFWYRQTMMQGLELLAYFRNRAPLDDSGMPKDRFSAEMPDATLATLKIQPSEPRDSAVYFCASGYGQGALTGELFFGEGSRLTVL.

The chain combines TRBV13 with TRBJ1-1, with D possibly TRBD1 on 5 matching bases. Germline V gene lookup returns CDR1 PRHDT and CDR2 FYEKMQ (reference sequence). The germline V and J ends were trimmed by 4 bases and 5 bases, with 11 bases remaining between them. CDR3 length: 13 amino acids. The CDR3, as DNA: TGTGCCAGCAGCTATGCCCGGGGGACTGAAGCTTTCTTT. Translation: CASSYARGTEAFF.

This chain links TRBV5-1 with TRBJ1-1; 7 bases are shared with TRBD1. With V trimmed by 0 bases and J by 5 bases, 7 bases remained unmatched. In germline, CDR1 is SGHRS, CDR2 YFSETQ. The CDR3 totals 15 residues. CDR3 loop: CASSLVRGVGTEAFF. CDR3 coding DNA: TGCGCCAGCAGCTTGGTCAGGGGGGTGGGGACTGAAGCTTTCTTT.

DNA for the CDR3: TGTGCCAGCAAAGGGACTAGCGGGGGCACAGATACGCAGTATTTT. This sequence encodes CASKGTSGGTDTQYF. The J gene is TRBJ2-3, the V gene TRBV6-1, with TRBD2 matching 13 bases. Germline V gene data show CDR1 as MNHNS and CDR2 as SASEGT. The CDR3 covers 15 residues. V shed 7 bases and J 1 base; nucleotides not matched to a gene: 2.

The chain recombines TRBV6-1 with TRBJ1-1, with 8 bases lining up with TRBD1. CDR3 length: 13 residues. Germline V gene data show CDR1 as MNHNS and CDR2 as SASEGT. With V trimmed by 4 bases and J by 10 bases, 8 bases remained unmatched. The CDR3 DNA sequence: TGTGCCAGCAGTGGGGGACAGGCGAAGGGAGCTTTCTTT. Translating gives CASSGGQAKGAFF.

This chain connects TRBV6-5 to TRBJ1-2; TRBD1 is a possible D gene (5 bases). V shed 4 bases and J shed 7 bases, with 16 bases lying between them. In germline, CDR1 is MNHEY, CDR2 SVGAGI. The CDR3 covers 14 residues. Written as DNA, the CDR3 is TGTGCCAGCAGTTCCGGCGCAGGGATCTCTGGCTACACCTTC. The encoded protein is CASSSGAGISGYTF.

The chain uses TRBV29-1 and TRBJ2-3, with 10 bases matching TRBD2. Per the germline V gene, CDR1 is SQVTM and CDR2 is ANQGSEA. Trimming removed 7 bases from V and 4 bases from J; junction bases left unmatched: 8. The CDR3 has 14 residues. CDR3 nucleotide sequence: TGCAGCGGGACTAAGCGGGGGGGCCCAGATACGCAGTATTTT. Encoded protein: CSGTKRGGPDTQYF.

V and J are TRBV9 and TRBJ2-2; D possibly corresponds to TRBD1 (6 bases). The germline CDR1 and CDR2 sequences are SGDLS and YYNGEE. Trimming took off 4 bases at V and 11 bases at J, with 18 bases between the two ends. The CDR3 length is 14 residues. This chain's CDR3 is CASSPRDKKSELFF. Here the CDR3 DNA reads TGTGCCAGCAGCCCCCGGGACAAAAAGTCCGAGCTGTTTTTT.

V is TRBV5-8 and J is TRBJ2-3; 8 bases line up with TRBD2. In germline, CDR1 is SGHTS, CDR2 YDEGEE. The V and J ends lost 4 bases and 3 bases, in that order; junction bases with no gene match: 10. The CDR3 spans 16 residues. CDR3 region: CASSPAGGRLTDTQYF. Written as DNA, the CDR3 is TGTGCCAGCAGCCCGGCGGGGGGACGGTTGACAGATACGCAGTATTTT.